A selection of T cell receptor beta chains follows, all from one sample in a study of shared clonotypes between healthy human individuals. The method was immunoSEQ multiplex PCR; TCRdb's version includes in-frame clones alone and lacks a portion of them. In the table there are around 2.3 million clones, roughly 95% of which are singletons. The sample taken for sequencing was naive CD4+ T cells sorted from blood. The receptors come from a man aged 18 to 35 in good health. The CDR3 runs from the conserved cysteine through the conserved F or W. Fields, in order: J gene, D gene, V gene, clone size, CDR3 DNA, CDR3 protein. D genes are given only for firm matches. Part of the rows lack a size; the others show once, few, many or a class for expanded clones.

j_call: TRBJ1-2; d_call: .; v_call: TRBV19; clone_size: .; cdr3_nt: TGTGCCAGTAGTCGGTCGGACCTCGCCTATGGCTACACCTTC; cdr3_aa: CASSRSDLAYGYTF
j_call: TRBJ2-7; d_call: .; v_call: TRBV6-5; clone_size: .; cdr3_nt: TGTGCCAGCAGTCTAGGACAGAAGTACGAGCAGTACTTC; cdr3_aa: CASSLGQKYEQYF
j_call: TRBJ2-1; d_call: TRBD2; v_call: TRBV5-1; clone_size: .; cdr3_nt: TGCGCCAGCAGCTTGGGAGGACTAGCGGGGGGCCAGGATGAGCAGTTCTTC; cdr3_aa: CASSLGGLAGGQDEQFF
j_call: TRBJ2-1; d_call: TRBD2; v_call: TRBV12-5; clone_size: .; cdr3_nt: TGTGCTAGTGGTTTGGCCGCGAGCGGGAAGCAGTTCTTC; cdr3_aa: CASGLAASGKQFF
j_call: TRBJ1-6; d_call: .; v_call: TRBV6-6; clone_size: .; cdr3_nt: TGTGCCAGCAGCACGAATTCACCCCTCCACTTT; cdr3_aa: CASSTNSPLHF
j_call: TRBJ2-7; d_call: .; v_call: TRBV5-1; clone_size: .; cdr3_nt: TGCGCCAGCAGCTTGGGAGGGCCCGAGCAGTACTTC; cdr3_aa: CASSLGGPEQYF
j_call: TRBJ1-1; d_call: .; v_call: TRBV30; clone_size: .; cdr3_nt: TGTGCCTGGAGTGGATTATACACTGAAGCTTTCTTT; cdr3_aa: CAWSGLYTEAFF
j_call: TRBJ2-2; d_call: .; v_call: TRBV5-6; clone_size: .; cdr3_nt: TGTGCCACTACACGGAGGGGAACACCCGGGGAGCTGTTTTTT; cdr3_aa: CATTRRGTPGELFF
j_call: TRBJ1-5; d_call: TRBD1; v_call: TRBV6-5; clone_size: .; cdr3_nt: TGTGCCAGCAGGGCGGACAGGGTCGGCAATCAGCCCCAGCATTTT; cdr3_aa: CASRADRVGNQPQHF
j_call: TRBJ2-3; d_call: TRBD2; v_call: TRBV28; clone_size: .; cdr3_nt: TGTGCCAGCAGTCTTCGGGGACTAGCGTCTAGCACAGATACGCAGTATTTT; cdr3_aa: CASSLRGLASSTDTQYF
j_call: TRBJ1-2; d_call: .; v_call: TRBV28; clone_size: once; cdr3_nt: TGTGCCAGCAGTTCGCCAACAGGGCACTATGGCTACACCTTC; cdr3_aa: CASSSPTGHYGYTF
j_call: TRBJ2-7; d_call: TRBD1; v_call: TRBV11-2; clone_size: .; cdr3_nt: TGTGCCAGCAGCTTAGTAACCGGGACAGGGACCTACGAGCAGTACTTC; cdr3_aa: CASSLVTGTGTYEQYF
j_call: TRBJ1-4; d_call: .; v_call: TRBV6-5; clone_size: once; cdr3_nt: TGTGCCAGCAAGCTAGGACAGACAACTAATGAAAAACTGTTTTTT; cdr3_aa: CASKLGQTTNEKLFF
j_call: TRBJ2-4; d_call: .; v_call: TRBV4-3; clone_size: .; cdr3_nt: TGCGCCAGCAGCCAGACGACCTTAGCCAAAAACATTCAGTACTTC; cdr3_aa: CASSQTTLAKNIQYF